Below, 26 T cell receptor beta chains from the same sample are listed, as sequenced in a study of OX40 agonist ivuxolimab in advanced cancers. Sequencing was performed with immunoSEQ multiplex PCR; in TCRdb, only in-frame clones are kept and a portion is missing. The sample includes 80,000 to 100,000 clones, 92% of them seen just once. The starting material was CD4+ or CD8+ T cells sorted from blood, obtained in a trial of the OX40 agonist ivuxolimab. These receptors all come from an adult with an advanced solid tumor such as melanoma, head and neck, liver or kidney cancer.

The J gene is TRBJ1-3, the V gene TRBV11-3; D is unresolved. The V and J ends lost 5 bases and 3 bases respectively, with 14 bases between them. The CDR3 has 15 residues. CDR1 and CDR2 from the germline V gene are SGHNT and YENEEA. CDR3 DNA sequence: TGTGCCAGCAGCCCATCCTGGGAAAATGGAAACACCATATATTTT. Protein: CASSPSWENGNTIYF.

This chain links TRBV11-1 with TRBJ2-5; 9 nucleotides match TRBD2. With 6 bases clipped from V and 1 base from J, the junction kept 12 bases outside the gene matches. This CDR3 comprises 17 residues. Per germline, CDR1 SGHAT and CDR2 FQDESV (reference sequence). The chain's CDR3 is CASSPKGAGGPQETQYF. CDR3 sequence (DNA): TGTGCCAGCAGTCCAAAGGGGGCGGGAGGGCCCCAAGAGACCCAGTACTTC.

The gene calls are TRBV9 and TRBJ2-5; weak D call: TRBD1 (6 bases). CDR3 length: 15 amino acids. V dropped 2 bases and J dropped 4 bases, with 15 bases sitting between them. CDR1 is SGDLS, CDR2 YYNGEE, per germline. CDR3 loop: CASSVAGATGETQYF. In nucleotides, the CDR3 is TGTGCCAGCAGCGTGGCAGGGGCTACGGGAGAGACCCAGTACTTC.

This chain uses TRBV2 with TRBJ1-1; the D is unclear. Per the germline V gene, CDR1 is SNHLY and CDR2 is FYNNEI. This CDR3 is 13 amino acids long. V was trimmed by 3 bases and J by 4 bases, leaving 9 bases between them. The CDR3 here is CASSDSGGTEAFF. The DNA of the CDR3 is TGTGCCAGCAGTGATAGCGGAGGCACTGAAGCTTTCTTT.

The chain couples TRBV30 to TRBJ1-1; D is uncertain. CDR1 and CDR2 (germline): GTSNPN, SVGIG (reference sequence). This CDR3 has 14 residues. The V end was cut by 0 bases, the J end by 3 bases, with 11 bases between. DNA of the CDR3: TGTGCCTGGAGTGTCGTCGGAACCTACACTGAAGCTTTCTTT. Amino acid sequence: CAWSVVGTYTEAFF.

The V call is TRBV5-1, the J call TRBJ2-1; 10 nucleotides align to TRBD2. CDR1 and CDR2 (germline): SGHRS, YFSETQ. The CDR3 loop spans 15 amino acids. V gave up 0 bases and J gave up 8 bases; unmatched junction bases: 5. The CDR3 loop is CASSLVSGGMDEQFF. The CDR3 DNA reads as TGCGCCAGCAGCTTGGTTAGCGGGGGGATGGATGAGCAGTTCTTC.

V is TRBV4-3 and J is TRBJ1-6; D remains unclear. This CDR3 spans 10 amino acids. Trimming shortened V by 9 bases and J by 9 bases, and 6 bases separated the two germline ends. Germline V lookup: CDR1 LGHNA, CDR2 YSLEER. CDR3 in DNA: TGCGCCAGTGGACTTTCACCCCTCCACTTT. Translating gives CASGLSPLHF.

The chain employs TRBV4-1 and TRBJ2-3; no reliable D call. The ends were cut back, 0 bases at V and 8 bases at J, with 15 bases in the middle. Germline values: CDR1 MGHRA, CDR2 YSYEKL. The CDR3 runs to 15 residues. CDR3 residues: CASSQEEMGFGTQYF. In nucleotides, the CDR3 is TGCGCCAGCAGCCAAGAGGAAATGGGGTTCGGTACGCAGTATTTT.

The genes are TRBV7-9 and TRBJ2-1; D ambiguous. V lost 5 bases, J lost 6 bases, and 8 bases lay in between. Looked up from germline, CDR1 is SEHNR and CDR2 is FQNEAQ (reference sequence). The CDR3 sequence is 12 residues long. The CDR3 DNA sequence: TGTGCCAGCAGCAGGGATATCAATGAGCAGTTCTTC. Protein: CASSRDINEQFF.

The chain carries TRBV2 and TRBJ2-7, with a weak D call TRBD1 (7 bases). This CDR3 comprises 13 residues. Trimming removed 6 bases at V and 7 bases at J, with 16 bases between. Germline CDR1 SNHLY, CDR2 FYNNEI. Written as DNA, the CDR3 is TGTGCCAGCAGGGGCGGGACAGTGGGGGAGCAGTACTTC. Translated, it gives CASRGGTVGEQYF.

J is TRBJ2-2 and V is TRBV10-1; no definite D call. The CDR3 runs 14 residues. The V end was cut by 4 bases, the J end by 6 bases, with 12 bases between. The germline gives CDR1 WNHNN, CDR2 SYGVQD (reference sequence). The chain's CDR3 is CASSAAELSGELFF. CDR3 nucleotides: TGCGCCAGCAGTGCGGCGGAACTGTCCGGGGAGCTGTTTTTT.

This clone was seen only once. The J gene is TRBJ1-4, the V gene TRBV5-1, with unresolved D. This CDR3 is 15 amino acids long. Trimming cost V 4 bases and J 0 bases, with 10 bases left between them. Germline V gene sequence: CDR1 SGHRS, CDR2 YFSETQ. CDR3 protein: CASSTSGATNEKLFF. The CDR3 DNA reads TGCGCCAGCAGCACCTCAGGTGCAACTAATGAAAAACTGTTTTTT.

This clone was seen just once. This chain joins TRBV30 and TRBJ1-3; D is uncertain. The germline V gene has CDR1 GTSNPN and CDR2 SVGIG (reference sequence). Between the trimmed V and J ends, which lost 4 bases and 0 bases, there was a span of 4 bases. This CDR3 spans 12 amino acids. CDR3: CAWTNSGNTIYF. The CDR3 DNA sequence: TGTGCCTGGACAAACTCTGGAAACACCATATATTTT.

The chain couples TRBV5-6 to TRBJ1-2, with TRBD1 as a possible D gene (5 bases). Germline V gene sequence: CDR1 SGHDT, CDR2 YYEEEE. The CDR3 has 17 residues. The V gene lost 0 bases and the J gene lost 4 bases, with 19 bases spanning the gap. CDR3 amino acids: CASSLVGGGFSPYGYTF. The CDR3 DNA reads TGTGCCAGCAGCTTGGTGGGGGGTGGTTTCTCCCCCTATGGCTACACCTTC.

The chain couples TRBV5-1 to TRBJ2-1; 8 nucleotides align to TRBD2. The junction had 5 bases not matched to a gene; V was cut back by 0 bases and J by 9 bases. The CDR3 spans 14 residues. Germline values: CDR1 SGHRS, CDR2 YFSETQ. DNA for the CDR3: TGCGCCAGCAGCTTGGCCGGGGGGGGCCTTGAGCAGTTCTTC. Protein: CASSLAGGGLEQFF.

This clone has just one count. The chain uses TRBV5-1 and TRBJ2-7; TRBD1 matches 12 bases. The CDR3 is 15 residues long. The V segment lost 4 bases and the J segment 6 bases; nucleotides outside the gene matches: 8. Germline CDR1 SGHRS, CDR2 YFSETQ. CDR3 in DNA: TGCGCCAGCAGCAGACCGGGACAGGGGGCTTTCGAGCAGTACTTC. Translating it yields CASSRPGQGAFEQYF. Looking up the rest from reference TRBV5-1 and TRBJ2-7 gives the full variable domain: KAGVTQTPRYLIKTRGQQVTLSCSPISGHRSVSWYQQTPGQGLQFLFEYFSETQRNKGNFPGRFSGRQFSNSRSEMNVSTLELGDSALYLCASSRPGQGAFEQYFGPGTRLTVT.

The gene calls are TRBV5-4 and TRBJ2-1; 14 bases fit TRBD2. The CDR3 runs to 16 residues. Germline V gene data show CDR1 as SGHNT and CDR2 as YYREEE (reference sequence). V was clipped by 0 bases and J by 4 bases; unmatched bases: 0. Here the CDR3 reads CASSLGTSGGYNEQFF. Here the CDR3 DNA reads TGTGCCAGCAGCTTGGGGACTAGCGGGGGGTACAATGAGCAGTTCTTC.

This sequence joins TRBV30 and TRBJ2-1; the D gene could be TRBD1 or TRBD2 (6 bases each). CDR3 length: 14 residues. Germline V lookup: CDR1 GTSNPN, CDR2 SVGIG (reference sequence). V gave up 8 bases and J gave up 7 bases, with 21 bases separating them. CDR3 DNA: TGTGCCGGGATCCCCTACGGGGGCGTTAATGAGCAGTTCTTC. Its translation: CAGIPYGGVNEQFF.

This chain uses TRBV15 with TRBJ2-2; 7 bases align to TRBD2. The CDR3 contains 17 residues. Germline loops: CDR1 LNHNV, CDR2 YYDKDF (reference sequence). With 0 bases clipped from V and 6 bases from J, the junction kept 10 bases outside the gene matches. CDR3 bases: TGTGCCACCAGCAGAGACATAGGGAGGGGATCGGCCGGGGAGCTGTTTTTT. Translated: CATSRDIGRGSAGELFF.

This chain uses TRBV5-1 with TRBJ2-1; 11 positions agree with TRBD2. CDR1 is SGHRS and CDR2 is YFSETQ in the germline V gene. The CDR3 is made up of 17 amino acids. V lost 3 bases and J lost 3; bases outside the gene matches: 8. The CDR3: CASSSATGLADYNEQFF. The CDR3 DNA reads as TGCGCCAGCAGCTCGGCTACGGGACTAGCGGACTACAATGAGCAGTTCTTC.

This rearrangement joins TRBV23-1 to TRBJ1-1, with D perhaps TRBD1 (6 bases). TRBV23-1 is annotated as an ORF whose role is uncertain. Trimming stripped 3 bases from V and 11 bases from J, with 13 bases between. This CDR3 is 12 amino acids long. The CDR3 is CASSHRGAEAFF. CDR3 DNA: TGCGCCAGCAGTCACAGGGGCGCGGAGGCTTTCTTT.

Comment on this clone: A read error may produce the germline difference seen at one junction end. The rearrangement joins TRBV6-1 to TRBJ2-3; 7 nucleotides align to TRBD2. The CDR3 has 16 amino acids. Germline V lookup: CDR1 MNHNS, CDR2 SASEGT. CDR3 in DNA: TGTGCCACCAGTGGGGTGAGAGGGAGGGTCTCAGATACGCAGTATTTT. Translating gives CATSGVRGRVSDTQYF.

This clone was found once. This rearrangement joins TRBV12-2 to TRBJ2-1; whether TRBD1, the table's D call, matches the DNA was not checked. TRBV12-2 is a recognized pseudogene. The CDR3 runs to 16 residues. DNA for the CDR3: TGTGCAAGTCGCTTAGTCCCCAGGGTTTCCTACAATGAGCAGTTCTTC. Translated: CASRLVPRVSYNEQFF.

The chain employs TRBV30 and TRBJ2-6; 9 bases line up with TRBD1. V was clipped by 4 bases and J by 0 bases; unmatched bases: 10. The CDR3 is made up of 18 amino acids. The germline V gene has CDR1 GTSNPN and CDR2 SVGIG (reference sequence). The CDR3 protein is CAWINPGQGSSGANVLTF. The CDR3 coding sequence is TGTGCCTGGATCAACCCGGGACAGGGAAGCTCTGGGGCCAACGTCCTGACTTTC. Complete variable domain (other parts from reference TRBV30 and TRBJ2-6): SQTIHQWPATLVQPVGSPLSLECTVEGTSNPNLYWYRQAAGRGLQLLFYSVGIGQISSEVPQNLSASRPQDRQFILSSKKLLLSDSGFYLCAWINPGQGSSGANVLTFGAGSRLTVL.

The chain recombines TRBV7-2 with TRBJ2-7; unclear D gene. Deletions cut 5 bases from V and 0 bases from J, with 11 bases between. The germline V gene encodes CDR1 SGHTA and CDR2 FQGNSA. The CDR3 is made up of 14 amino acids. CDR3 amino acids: CASSPTTVSYEQYF. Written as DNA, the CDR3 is TGTGCCAGCAGCCCTACGACTGTCTCCTACGAGCAGTACTTC. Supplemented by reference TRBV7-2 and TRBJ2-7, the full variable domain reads GAGVSQSPSNKVTEKGKDVELRCDPISGHTALYWYRQSLGQGLEFLIYFQGNSAPDKSGLPSDRFSAERTGGSVSTLTIQRTQQEDSAVYLCASSPTTVSYEQYFGPGTRLTVT.

The CDR3 sequence is CASSYLGLADEQYF. Here the CDR3 DNA reads TGTGCCAGCAGTTACCTGGGACTAGCGGACGAGCAGTACTTC. The J gene is TRBJ2-7, the V gene TRBV6-6, with 11 bases that match TRBD2. Germline CDR1 and CDR2: MNHNY and SVGAGI (reference sequence). The junction had 2 bases not matched to a gene; V was cut back by 2 bases and J by 5 bases. This CDR3 has 14 residues.